These 8 T cell receptor beta chains were sequenced from one sample in a study of Ad26.COV2.S vaccination and SARS-CoV-2 variants. Treatment of the sample: around 19 received Ad26.COV2.S at low or high dose, single or two shots; roughly five received placebo; per-sample allocation not given. Samples were taken on day 63 after the first vaccine or placebo injection. Only in-frame clones appear in the TCRdb table, and some are missing; sequencing was by immunoSEQ multiplex PCR. The sample contains some 350,000 clones, 90% of which appear only once. The sequenced sample was peripheral blood, obtained in a trial of Ad26.COV2.S vaccine versus placebo. These receptors were collected from a person between 18 and 59 years old who received the Ad26.COV2.S COVID-19 vaccine or a placebo.

This clone came up once. The CDR3 coding sequence is TGTGCCAGCAGCCAAGAAGGGGGGGGTTGGTCTCATGGCTACACCTTC. Translating it yields CASSQEGGGWSHGYTF. V usage is TRBV14 and J usage is TRBJ1-2; TRBD1 is a possible D gene (6 bases). CDR3 size: 16 residues. V lost 0 bases to trimming and J lost 6 bases, with 17 bases between them. Looked up from germline, CDR1 is SGHDN and CDR2 is FVKESK.

CDR3 bases: TGCAGCGTTGGAGGGGACACTGAAGCTTTCTTT. Translated: CSVGGDTEAFF. V gene TRBV29-1 combines with J gene TRBJ1-1; maybe TRBD1 (5 bases). From germline, CDR1 is SQVTM and CDR2 ANQGSEA. The CDR3 runs to 11 residues. V lost 4 bases and J lost 3, with 6 bases in between.

This clone was detected only once. V is TRBV6-2 or TRBV6-3 and J is TRBJ2-2; unclear D gene. The ends were cut back, 4 bases at V and 4 bases at J, with 4 bases in the middle. This CDR3 is built from 12 residues. CDR1 and CDR2 (germline): MNHEY, SVGEGT. The DNA for the CDR3 is TGTGCCAGCAGTTCAGGCACCGGGGAGCTGTTTTTT. Protein: CASSSGTGELFF.

The chain links TRBV5-6 to TRBJ1-5; D possibly corresponds to TRBD1 (5 bases). Trimming took 5 bases from V and 1 from J, leaving 13 bases between them. Germline V gene data show CDR1 as SGHDT and CDR2 as YYEEEE. CDR3 size: 15 residues. The chain's CDR3 is CASSWQGGSNQPQHF. In nucleotides, the CDR3 is TGTGCCAGCAGTTGGCAGGGAGGGAGCAATCAGCCCCAGCATTTT.

The rearrangement joins TRBV11-2 to TRBJ2-3; D perhaps matches TRBD1 (6 bases). Germline CDR1 reads SGHAT; CDR2 reads FQNNGV. The V end was cut by 4 bases, the J end by 5 bases, with 13 bases between. The CDR3 extends over 14 amino acids. The CDR3, as DNA: TGTGCCAGCAGCTCACCGAGGGGGTTAGATACGCAGTATTTT. Translated, it gives CASSSPRGLDTQYF.

V and J are TRBV6-1 and TRBJ2-5; 14 bases match TRBD2. The V segment lost 4 bases and the J segment 3 bases; nucleotides outside the gene matches: 4. The CDR3 is 16 amino acids. Germline loops: CDR1 MNHNS, CDR2 SASEGT. In DNA form, the CDR3 reads TGTGCCAGCAGTGGACTAGCGGGGGGGACTAAAGAGACCCAGTACTTC. It codes for CASSGLAGGTKETQYF.

This chain joins TRBV19 and TRBJ1-1; D is unclear. The V gene's germline CDR1 is LNHDA and CDR2 SQIVND (reference sequence). The length of the CDR3 is 12 residues. V was pared by 1 base and J by 7 bases, with 7 bases between. The CDR3 is CASSIGRVEAFF. CDR3 DNA sequence: TGTGCCAGTAGTATAGGACGGGTTGAAGCTTTCTTT. The complete variable domain, with remaining parts taken from reference TRBV19 and TRBJ1-1, reads DGGITQSPKYLFRKEGQNVTLSCEQNLNHDAMYWYRQDPGQGLRLIYYSQIVNDFQKGDIAEGYSVSREKKESFPLTVTSAQKNPTAFYLCASSIGRVEAFFGQGTRLTVV.

The gene calls are TRBV7-9 and TRBJ2-5; D not resolved. From germline, CDR1 is SEHNR and CDR2 FQNEAQ (reference sequence). With 5 bases removed from V and 3 bases from J, the gap between germline ends came to 7 bases. The CDR3 consists of 12 residues. The CDR3 DNA reads TGTGCCAGCAGCGGGCGAAAAGAGACCCAGTACTTC. Amino acids: CASSGRKETQYF.